A single sample is the source of the 19 T cell receptor beta chains below, sequenced in a study of identical twins. TCRdb recomputed calls from the 5' RACE reads with MiXCR, one row per CDR3 protein. The sample lists some 1,700,000 distinct CDR3 sequences; around 33% were seen once. Sample: cord blood. Source of these receptors: a newborn girl in good health.

The V and J genes are TRBV7-2 and TRBJ2-1, with D perhaps matching TRBD1 or TRBD2 (5 bases each). The CDR3 loop spans 14 amino acids. Germline lookup yields CDR1 SGHTA and CDR2 FQGNSA. V lost 1 base and J 10 bases, leaving 14 bases between the germline ends. CDR3: CASSLVGRVEEQFF. The CDR3 DNA sequence: TGTGCCAGCAGCTTAGTGGGACGGGTAGAAGAGCAGTTCTTC.

This clonotype was found many times. The chain employs TRBV18 and TRBJ1-6; no firm D call. Trimming cost V 8 bases and J 0 bases, with 5 bases left between them. This CDR3 is 13 amino acids long. Looked up from germline, CDR1 is KGHSH and CDR2 is LQKENI. CDR3 DNA: TGTGCCAGCAGCCCCTCCTATAATTCACCCCTCCACTTT. It is translated as CASSPSYNSPLHF.

As regards this clonotype: At one of its ends the junction is not consistent with the germline gene, which may arise from a read error. The V call is TRBV6-1, the J call TRBJ1-4; 11 bases align to TRBD1. CDR3 length equals 15 residues. Germline V gene sequence: CDR1 MNHNS, CDR2 SASEGT. This chain's CDR3 is CANSGRTGGDEKLFF. DNA of the CDR3: TGTGCCAACAGTGGCCGGACAGGGGGCGATGAAAAACTGTTTTTT.

A word on this clonotype: This may arise from a read error, as a much more abundant clone is one base away. The chain links TRBV4-2 to TRBJ2-7, with 7 nucleotides matching TRBD2. The CDR3 runs to 17 residues. The germline V gene has CDR1 LGHNA and CDR2 YNFKEQ. For the CDR3, the DNA is TGTGCCGGCAGCCAAGATCGGATAGCGGGCCCTTCCTACGAGCAGTACTTC. Translating gives CAGSQDRIAGPSYEQYF.

The chain employs TRBV28 and TRBJ2-2, with 9 bases identical to TRBD1. Trimming at V came to 8 bases and at J to 4 bases, leaving 11 bases not matched to a gene. The CDR3 is made up of 16 amino acids. The germline CDR1 and CDR2 sequences are MDHEN and SYDVKM. CDR3 region: CASVTRGQGFTGELFF. CDR3 bases: TGTGCCAGCGTTACGCGGGGACAGGGTTTCACCGGGGAGCTGTTTTTT.

V and J are TRBV21-1 and TRBJ2-7. TRBV21-1 is recorded as a pseudogene. CDR3 size: 14 residues. The CDR3 DNA reads as TGTGCCAGCAGCCCCTACGGTCTGGTCTACGAGCAGTACTTC. Protein sequence: CASSPYGLVYEQYF.

J is TRBJ2-7 and V is TRBV27; the match to TRBD2 covers 11 bases. V was clipped by 7 bases and J by 6 bases; unmatched bases: 17. This CDR3 spans 17 amino acids. Germline V gives CDR1 MNHEY, CDR2 SMNVEV (reference sequence). The CDR3 coding sequence is TGTGCCAGCAATAGTCTAGCGGGGGGTTCGGAGGTCCTCGAGCAGTACTTC. Its protein is CASNSLAGGSEVLEQYF.

V gene TRBV25-1 combines with J gene TRBJ1-4, with TRBD1 matching over 7 bases. Germline values: CDR1 MGHDK, CDR2 SYGVNS. The CDR3 loop spans 14 amino acids. With V trimmed by 3 bases and J by 8 bases, 6 bases remained unmatched. The CDR3 DNA sequence: TGTGCCAGCAGTGATCGGGACAGCGGAGAAAAACTGTTTTTT. This encodes CASSDRDSGEKLFF.

This chain links TRBV7-9 with TRBJ2-5; a weak D match, TRBD1 (5 bases). The germline gives CDR1 SEHNR, CDR2 FQNEAQ (reference sequence). V lost 5 bases to trimming and J lost 2 bases, with 15 bases between them. CDR3 size: 15 residues. The CDR3 bases are TGTGCCAGCAGCCCGGCCTCGACAGCTCAAGAGACCCAGTACTTC. Amino acid sequence: CASSPASTAQETQYF.

This clonotype was seen just once. The rearrangement joins TRBV11-2 to TRBJ2-5; a possible D gene is TRBD2 (6 bases). This CDR3 contains 14 residues. The germline gives CDR1 SGHAT, CDR2 FQNNGV. Trimming left V 5 bases short and J 2 bases short, with 12 bases between. The CDR3 loop reads CASSANAGQETQYF. The CDR3 nucleotides read TGTGCCAGCAGCGCAAATGCGGGGCAAGAGACCCAGTACTTC.

This clonotype was picked up a small number of times. J is TRBJ2-5 and V is TRBV20-1; TRBD2 aligns across 8 bases. This CDR3 has 15 amino acids. Looked up from germline, CDR1 is DFQATT and CDR2 is SNEGSKA (reference sequence). V lost 2 bases, J lost 1 base, and 6 bases stayed unmatched. Here the CDR3 DNA reads TGCAGTGCTAGACCTATAGCGGGAATCCAAGAGACCCAGTACTTC. This gives the protein CSARPIAGIQETQYF.

V and J are TRBV5-1 and TRBJ2-3; tentatively, D is TRBD2 (7 bases). There are 15 residues in the CDR3. Trimming removed 4 bases from V and 0 bases from J, with 12 bases in between. Germline CDR1 SGHRS, CDR2 YFSETQ. The CDR3 loop is CASSGGGASTDTQYF. CDR3 nucleotide sequence: TGCGCCAGCAGCGGGGGGGGGGCAAGCACAGATACGCAGTATTTT. The full variable domain, completed using reference TRBV5-1 and TRBJ2-3, is KAGVTQTPRYLIKTRGQQVTLSCSPISGHRSVSWYQQTPGQGLQFLFEYFSETQRNKGNFPGRFSGRQFSNSRSEMNVSTLELGDSALYLCASSGGGASTDTQYFGPGTRLTVL.

J is TRBJ2-7 and V is TRBV20-1; TRBD1 is a possible D gene (5 bases). Germline CDR1 reads DFQATT; CDR2 reads SNEGSKA (reference sequence). Trimming pared 3 bases from V and 3 bases from J, leaving 18 bases between. The CDR3 loop spans 15 amino acids. Here the CDR3 DNA reads TGCAGTGCTAGGGAAATCGACAGCGTAAGCTACGAGCAGTACTTC. Protein: CSAREIDSVSYEQYF.

This clonotype has only a few counts. The chain is built from TRBV3-1 and TRBJ2-5; possible D gene TRBD1, 6 bases. Germline CDR1 and CDR2: LGHDT and YNNKEL (reference sequence). Trimming shortened V by 0 bases and J by 1 base, and 15 bases separated the two germline ends. This CDR3 has 17 amino acids. The DNA of the CDR3 is TGTGCCAGCAGCCAAGATTTATCACAGGGTTCCCAAGAGACCCAGTACTTC. Residues: CASSQDLSQGSQETQYF.

The gene calls are TRBV6-5 and TRBJ2-5; D possibly matches TRBD1 or TRBD2 (5 bases each). Trimming removed 7 bases at V and 9 bases at J, with 15 bases between. Per germline, CDR1 MNHEY and CDR2 SVGAGI. The CDR3 is made up of 12 amino acids. Here the CDR3 reads CASTNLPGPQYF. The CDR3 region has the DNA TGTGCCAGCACTAATCTCCCGGGGCCCCAGTACTTC.

In this sample, this clonotype turned up a few times. The rearrangement joins TRBV10-3 to TRBJ2-7; D gene ambiguous. The CDR3 totals 15 residues. V lost 2 bases to trimming and J lost 0 bases, with 11 bases between them. Germline V CDR1 and CDR2: ENHRY, SYGVKD. CDR3 bases: TGTGCCATCAGTGAGCACGCTAGTCCCTCCTACGAGCAGTACTTC. This translates into CAISEHASPSYEQYF.

The sample holds many counts of this clonotype. J is TRBJ2-5 and V is TRBV12-3 or TRBV12-4; perhaps TRBD2 as D (5 bases). V shed 3 bases and J shed 11 bases, with 16 bases lying between them. The CDR3 totals 13 residues. The chain's CDR3 is CASSFSSRAVQYF. CDR3 sequence (DNA): TGTGCCAGCAGTTTCTCGTCGCGGGCTGTGCAGTACTTC.

This clonotype was detected only a few times. The chain joins TRBV5-6 to TRBJ1-3, with D possibly being TRBD1 (5 bases). Germline V lookup: CDR1 SGHDT, CDR2 YYEEEE. The ends were cut back, 0 bases at V and 2 bases at J, with 9 bases in the middle. The CDR3 totals 15 residues. The CDR3 nucleotides read TGTGCCAGCAGCTTGGCGGGGGGACCTGGAAACACCATATATTTT. Amino acids: CASSLAGGPGNTIYF.

The sample holds a few counts of this clonotype. This sequence joins TRBV24-1 and TRBJ2-1; 8 nucleotides align to TRBD2. V lost 7 bases to trimming and J lost 2 bases; unmatched junction nucleotides: 0. The CDR3 length is 13 residues. CDR1 and CDR2 (germline): KGHDR, SFDVKD. The CDR3 region has the DNA TGTGCCACCAGCGGGAGGGCCTACAATGAGCAGTTCTTC. Translated, it gives CATSGRAYNEQFF.